This record covers a single TCR beta chain. The sample comes from a study of blood T cell repertoires in COVID-19. Overall study context: Researchers got acute and convalescent COVID-19 samples from the United States, Italy and Spain. T cells, B-cell-depleted T cells, or PBMCs supplied cDNA or gDNA.

Enrollment of patients from Seattle took place during active infection, with longitudinal follow-up. This CDR3 is 15 amino acids long. CDR1 is MNHNS and CDR2 is SASEGT in the germline V gene. The junction had 8 bases not matched to a gene; V was cut back by 1 base and J by 8 bases. Original methodology: Amplification with reference gene primers provided the estimates of nucleated cell counts. Method: immunoSEQ multiplex PCR; TCRdb's copy keeps in-frame clones and lacks some. D and trimming were read from the DNA, whereas the V and J calls and clone size are those reported in that table. Among around 230,000 clones listed, 70% to 90% were seen once.

V is TRBV6-1 and J is TRBJ2-3; 8 bases fit TRBD2. The material sequenced was peripheral blood. This receptor was identified in a man aged 50-59 years with COVID-19, enrolled during active disease. This CDR3 reads CASSEGAGGGGTQYF. In nucleotides, the CDR3 is TGTGCCAGCAGTGAAGGTGCGGGAGGAGGCGGTACGCAGTATTTT.